A single TCR beta chain is shown here with its context. Its antigen is currently not known. No much larger clonotype is one base removed from it; base qualities were not supplied. The data derive from a study of shared clonotypes between healthy human individuals (dated by TCRdb to the early 2020s). Regarding the research as a whole: The cohort included three men and a couple of women between 18 and 49 years of age. Libraries were prepared and TCR repertoires were sequenced by different laboratories using diverse techniques, in order to increase sequencing depth and limit assay-specific biases. Leukapheresis yielded between about 0.94 and 8.9 billion PBMCs per donor. For each donor, CD4 naive and CD4 memory were each run on three plates, CD8 naive on two plates, and CD8 memory on one plate. To estimate repertoire size and how much clonotypes are shared between individuals, the study performed deep sequencing of blood TCR repertoires from 4 to 6 healthy adults. Here is what the overall study found, with its caveats: Rarefaction of sorted-subset datasets indicated incomplete sequencing despite the large sequencing depth. The small number of donors limited the genetic and exposure-history diversity represented. When a handful of donors were compared, the shared fraction of clonotypes was about 5.4% for naive CD4, less than 4% for naive CD8, 2% to 2.5% for memory CD4, and under 0.5% for memory CD8. Naive subsets generally had larger estimated clonotype richness than memory subsets did. Based on pairwise subsampling, the degree of clonotype sharing among donors was expected to be affected by sequencing depth. Compared with non-shared clonotypes, clonotypes shared by all four sorted-subset donors had higher generation probabilities. Sampling was limited to blood, and TCR repertoires in tissue likely differ from TCR repertoires in blood.

CD8 naive samples consisted of CD45RO-negative cells that were positively selected for CCR7, yielding a CD45RA+CCR7+ population without TemRA cells. The donors were healthy, HIV-negative adults with no recently reported acute infections or vaccinations. Every donor was a Caucasian adult residing in Nashville, Tennessee, USA. After blood collection by leukapheresis, PBMCs were isolated using Ficoll-Histopaque density gradient centrifugation and then cryopreserved in the vapor phase of liquid nitrogen. Analytical flow cytometry was used to check the purity and quantity of each magnetically sorted T cell population. Each sorted fraction had its genomic DNA isolated and then quantified by UV absorbance on a Nanodrop 2000c. Using the deep immunoSEQ assay, multiplex PCR amplified TCR CDR3 regions from genomic DNA. Extracted genomic DNA from each cell subset was distributed evenly across all wells of several immunoSEQ 96-well plates, and each plate was treated as a replicate. Each replicate PCR for sorted subsets received about 180 ng genomic DNA, equal to roughly 29,000 T cell genomes. Purified libraries were quantified with a Qubit 3.0 fluorometer, sized on a Bioanalyzer 2100, and re-quantified with the KAPA Library Quantification kit. A separate single-read 150-cycle Illumina NextSeq 550 flow cell was used to sequence each immunoSEQ 96-well plate. Per the source publication's procedure: The immunoSEQ output contained only junctional sequences without quality scores, so filtering could not match that applied to full-length reads. Sequences were annotated with PyIR, a Python wrapper for IgBLAST v1.9, using IMGT germline references to assign V/J genes and CDR3. Reads with weak V/J assignments (E-value above 1e-6), missing CDR3, stop codons, out-of-frame junctions, or ambiguous translated residues were removed. V3J clonotypes were defined by identical inferred V gene, J gene, and CDR3 amino acid sequence. The percentage overlap between two repertoires was calculated by dividing the number of shared unique clonotypes by the size of the smaller repertoire. Richness of each repertoire was evaluated using RTK rarefaction, the Chao1 estimator, and Recon v2.1 estimates of unobserved clonotypes. Generation probabilities for all TCRbeta clonotypes obtained by the gDNA method from a handful of donors were computed using OLGA. In TCRdb, the immuneACCESS table is reduced to in-frame sequences with V and J assigned. These tables do not hold every clone; where another copy was compared, an unresolved V gene accounts for under half, and the others remain unexplained. V and J calls and clone size are given by that table; D and trimming were obtained from the DNA. The sample includes about 2.2 million clones, with 90% to 95% observed a single time. The ten largest clones represent 1.5% to 2% of the sample.

The TCR was taken from a man between 18 and 29 years old in good health. Some clones in this sample may be carry-over from other donors' samples. Sequenced input: naive CD8+ T cells from PBMCs. Interpreted using the paper, the cell subset or site label stands for: CD45RA+CCR7+.

The DNA is TGTGCCAGCAGCCCCGGGACTAGCGGACAAGAGACCCAGTACTTC. Protein translation: CASSPGTSGQETQYF. Recombination joined TRBV13 with TRBJ2-5, with TRBD2 identical over 11 junction bases. The germline V and J ends show losses of 5 bases and 2 bases respectively, and no gene match explains 4 bases of the junction. CDR1 and CDR2 were assigned from the germline V gene (reference sequence) as PRHDT and FYEKMQ. The CDR3 starts with the cysteine, ends with the phenylalanine, and has 15 residues. Of the read, only the CDR3 DNA is kept; its 45 bases are in frame from base 1.